This T cell receptor (beta chain) appears in the sequencing data of a study of blood T cell repertoires in COVID-19. Across the study: Samples representing acute and convalescent COVID-19 were sourced from the United States, Italy and Spain.

Original data processing: Nucleated cell number was recorded as an estimate derived from reference gene primer amplification. The repertoire was sequenced with immunoSEQ multiplex PCR; TCRdb's copy has only in-frame clones and lacks some. The V and J calls and clone size were taken over from that table, and D and trimming were inferred from the DNA. The top ten hold around 2% of the sample, which has about 39,000 clones, about nine tenths seen once. This CDR3 region has 16 residues. Germline CDR1 and CDR2: SGHAT and FQDESV (reference sequence). V gave up 0 bases and J gave up 0 bases, with 12 bases separating them.

The chain carries TRBV11-1 and TRBJ2-7, with TRBD2 as a possible D gene (5 bases). Sequenced material: peripheral blood. The sequence was collected from a man between 50 and 59 years old with active COVID-19. CDR3 in DNA: TGTGCCAGCAGCTTAGCCCCGTCTAGCAGCTCCTACGAGCAGTACTTC. Translated: CASSLAPSSSSYEQYF. The full variable domain, its missing parts supplied by reference TRBV11-1 and TRBJ2-7, is EAEVAQSPRYKITEKSQAVAFWCDPISGHATLYWYRQILGQGPELLVQFQDESVVDDSQLPKDRFSAERLKGVDSTLKIQPAELGDSAMYLCASSLAPSSSSYEQYFGPGTRLTVT.